This T cell receptor (beta chain) was captured in a study of CD8+ T cells in alopecia areata. Looking at the study overall: Tofacitinib exposure lasted 6 to 18 months, followed by 6 months off drug. Affected scalp percentage set treated patients' severity scores.

As the sequencing template, cDNA was produced by extracting RNA and reverse transcribing it. The protocol was immunoSEQ multiplex PCR, while the TCRdb copy is restricted to in-frame clones and leaves out a portion. Among under 200,000 clones listed, under 70% were seen once. This clone showed up just a few times. Treatment: oral pan-JAK inhibitor, 5-10 mg twice daily. The CDR3 extends over 12 amino acids. The germline gives CDR1 SQVTM, CDR2 ANQGSEA. Trimming took 5 bases from V and 7 from J, leaving 9 bases between them. The sequenced sample was CD4+ T cells sorted from blood, obtained at week 4, from a patient treated with tofacitinib. This chain links TRBV29-1 with TRBJ1-6; D is unresolved. This receptor was obtained from a human donor with alopecia areata. CDR3 sequence reads: CSVSSDNSPLHF. The CDR3 DNA follows: TGCAGCGTTTCAAGCGACAATTCACCCCTCCACTTT.